This T cell receptor (beta chain) was sequenced in a study of spatial heterogeneity in lung cancer (dated by TCRdb to between 2018 and 2021). Study-wide context: Beta-chain transcripts were consistently detected in greater numbers than alpha-chain transcripts, which likely reflected higher beta-chain transcript abundance. In the raw uncorrected reads, each unique combination of TCR and UMI appeared on average more than ten times. In tumor regions, TCR transcript counts showed a strong correlation with a T cell transcriptional module score derived from matched bulk RNA-seq. TCR repertoire features were related to nonsynonymous mutation counts determined by whole-exome sequencing of tumor tissue. At surgery, both alpha and beta chains were TCR-sequenced in 200 to 250 tumor regions, about 64 matched nontumor lung samples and a few dozen PBMC samples. TCR alpha and beta repertoires were quantitatively compared across multiple tumor regions, matched nontumor lung and blood in non-small cell lung cancer. Results and caveats for the whole study, not just this receptor: Counts of ubiquitous and regional expanded TCRs correlated with counts of ubiquitous and regional nonsynonymous mutations, respectively. Additional single-cell paired TCR alpha and beta sequencing was considered necessary to confirm, at a functional level, the hypothesis that regional TCRs recognize regional mutations. TCR-seq was estimated to cover only approximately 6.6% of tumor T cells for alpha chains and approximately 13% for beta chains. A correlation was observed between the number of expanded intratumoral alpha and beta TCRs and the tumor nonsynonymous mutation count.

The library was built by means of 5' RACE. The sample was run on a NextSeq 500. The TCR library protocol attached a unique molecular identifier to each TCR cDNA molecule to allow correction of PCR and sequencing errors. On the study's bioinformatics: TCR identification, UMI-based error correction and CDR3 extraction were performed with Decombinator tools. TCRs above a frequency of 2 per 1,000, corresponding to the top 1% of the tumor frequency distribution, were defined as expanded. Expanded tumor TCRs were classed as regional if statistically deemed absent (corrected P<0.05) from at least one tumor region, otherwise ubiquitous. Renyi diversity was computed with the R vegan package after each repertoire had been subsampled 100 times to 5,000 TCRs. CDR3 similarity networks were built from amino acid triplet string-kernel similarity, connecting CDR3s with pairwise similarity above 0.82. Starting from the raw public reads, TCRdb applied fastp trimming at Q25, assembled clones with MiXCR and retained in-frame beta chains. Merged by CDR3 protein, the rows form single entries marked with the most common genes and DNA. The V and J calls were determined by TCRdb, not by the authors. The sample table shows some 9,800 distinct CDR3 sequences, and less than 6% are seen once. The top ten constitute roughly 14% of the sample.

Concerning this clonotype: Its antigen is currently not known. Given a much more abundant clone one base away, this may be a read error.

The CDR3 covers 13 residues, taking in both the cysteine and the phenylalanine. Of all the DNA, just the CDR3 is kept, 39 bases in frame from base 1. The time point label of this sample denotes: sample taken at primary tumor resection. Donors were 70 or so patients with early-stage, untreated non-small cell lung cancer from the lung TRACERx cohort. For TCR sequencing, whole RNA was extracted from tumor and nontumor lung tissue, or from cryopreserved PBMC samples, and no cell sorting was done. Patients were selected for TCR sequencing only if sufficient RNA was available from at least two tumor regions. Tumor and adjacent nontumor lung specimens were reviewed by a lung pathologist before selection.

This clonotype was obtained from a female donor with early-stage non-small cell lung cancer. This specimen was lung tumor tissue, taken at surgery. The V gene is TRBV12-3 or TRBV12-4 and the J gene is TRBJ1-2; the D gene assignment is ambiguous. In nucleotide form, the sequence is TGTGCCAGCGGAGGTGATTTTAACTATGGCTACAACTTC. Translated, it gives CASGGDFNYGYNF.